These 20 T cell receptor beta chains were all obtained from the same sample, sequenced in a study of blood T cell repertoires in COVID-19. The method was immunoSEQ multiplex PCR; TCRdb's version includes in-frame clones alone and lacks a portion of them. This table has about 270,000 clones, about 91% appearing once. Sequenced: PBMCs or T cells enriched from blood (not recorded which). The source is a man between 35 and 55 years old who had been exposed to COVID-19.

The V call is TRBV30, the J call TRBJ1-5; 11 bases align to TRBD1. V lost 4 bases, J lost 9 bases, and 11 bases stayed unmatched. CDR1 is GTSNPN and CDR2 is SVGIG in the germline V gene (reference sequence). This CDR3 is built from 15 residues. CDR3 region: CAWNPGQGVGWPQHF. In DNA, the CDR3 is TGTGCCTGGAATCCGGGACAGGGGGTAGGGTGGCCCCAGCATTTT.

This clone showed up just once. The V gene is TRBV6-2 or TRBV6-3, the J gene TRBJ2-1; D is perhaps TRBD2 (6 bases). In germline, CDR1 is MNHEY, CDR2 SVGEGT. V was shortened by 0 bases and J by 12 bases, with 9 bases between the two germline ends. CDR3 size: 12 residues. This chain's CDR3 is CASSYSEGGQFF. CDR3 DNA: TGTGCCAGCAGTTACTCCGAGGGAGGGCAGTTCTTC.

This clone occurred a few times. The V and J genes are TRBV30 and TRBJ2-1, with 8 bases lining up with TRBD2. The V gene's germline CDR1 is GTSNPN and CDR2 SVGIG (reference sequence). This CDR3 comprises 14 residues. V gave up 4 bases and J gave up 5 bases; unmatched junction bases: 7. CDR3 DNA: TGTGCCTGGACGGCGGGGGGCGACCACAATGAGCAGTTCTTC. Encoded protein: CAWTAGGDHNEQFF.

The rearrangement uses TRBV6-4 and TRBJ1-2, with D possibly TRBD1 on 5 matching bases. The CDR3 consists of 15 residues. Trimming stripped 7 bases from V and 8 bases from J, with 23 bases between. CDR1 MRHNA and CDR2 SNTAGT come from the germline V gene. CDR3 region: CASKPEGAMPRGYTF. The CDR3 DNA follows: TGTGCCAGCAAGCCGGAAGGGGCGATGCCAAGGGGCTACACCTTC.

J is TRBJ2-7 and V is TRBV14; 7 bases line up with TRBD1. Trimming at V came to 2 bases and at J to 0 bases, leaving 4 bases not matched to a gene. Germline lookup yields CDR1 SGHDN and CDR2 FVKESK. The CDR3 totals 15 residues. DNA for the CDR3: TGTGCCAGCAGCCAACCCGGGACAGCCTCCTACGAGCAGTACTTC. Encoded protein: CASSQPGTASYEQYF.

The chain has TRBV28 and TRBJ1-6; 7 bases match TRBD1. The junction had 0 bases not matched to a gene; V was cut back by 4 bases and J by 9 bases. Germline CDR1 is MDHEN and CDR2 is SYDVKM. The CDR3 runs to 12 residues. Here the CDR3 DNA reads TGTGCCAGCAGTTGGGACAGTTCACCCCTCCACTTT. Translation gives CASSWDSSPLHF.

On this clone: The sample carries other DNA sequences with the same CDR3. The chain has TRBV10-1 and TRBJ1-3; no clear D. Germline values: CDR1 WNHNN, CDR2 SYGVQD (reference sequence). This CDR3 region has 14 residues. Trimming cost V 0 bases and J 0 bases, with 3 bases left between them. The CDR3 is CASSESGSGNTIYF. CDR3 DNA sequence: TGCGCCAGCAGTGAGTCCGGCTCTGGAAACACCATATATTTT.

The gene calls are TRBV11-2 and TRBJ2-2; 10 nucleotides align to TRBD2. This CDR3 is 16 amino acids long. Unmatched junction bases numbered 9, after V lost 5 bases and J lost 6 bases. Germline CDR1 SGHAT, CDR2 FQNNGV. CDR3 nucleotide sequence: TGTGCCAGCAGCCCCCAGCTAGCGGGAGCTCCCGGGGAGCTGTTTTTT. This encodes CASSPQLAGAPGELFF.

The chain uses TRBV4-2 and TRBJ1-6; 7 bases agree with TRBD1. J was trimmed by 9 bases and V by 4 bases; bases with no gene match: 9. The CDR3 totals 15 residues. The germline V gene has CDR1 LGHNA and CDR2 YNFKEQ. DNA for the CDR3: TGTGCCAGCAGCCCTGGACAGGCCAACGGTTCACCCCTCCACTTT. It specifies CASSPGQANGSPLHF.

J is TRBJ2-5 and V is TRBV5-4; tentative D call: TRBD2 (6 bases). The germline gives CDR1 SGHNT, CDR2 YYREEE (reference sequence). The CDR3 has 15 residues. Trimming removed 4 bases from V and 2 bases from J, with 15 bases in between. The CDR3 sequence is CASSAESSGQETQYF. DNA for the CDR3: TGTGCCAGCAGCGCAGAGAGTAGCGGACAAGAGACCCAGTACTTC. Variable domain in full (rest from reference TRBV5-4 and TRBJ2-5): ETGVTQSPTHLIKTRGQQVTLRCSSQSGHNTVSWYQQALGQGPQFIFQYYREEENGRGNFPPRFSGLQFPNYSSELNVNALELDDSALYLCASSAESSGQETQYFGPGTRLLVL.

The CDR3 region is CASSLTAILREKLFF. For the CDR3, the DNA is TGTGCCAGCAGTTTAACCGCGATACTAAGGGAAAAACTGTTTTTT. The genes are TRBV27 and TRBJ1-4; D remains unclear. The V end was cut by 2 bases, the J end by 8 bases, with 15 bases between. The germline CDR1 and CDR2 sequences are MNHEY and SMNVEV (reference sequence). This CDR3 is 15 amino acids long.

The J gene is TRBJ1-4, the V gene TRBV7-6, with D perhaps TRBD1 (5 bases). Between the trimmed V and J ends, which lost 6 bases and 6 bases, there was a span of 11 bases. Per germline, CDR1 SGHVS and CDR2 FNYEAQ. The CDR3 is made up of 13 amino acids. Here the CDR3 DNA reads TGTGCCAGCAGTCCAGTGACAGATGAAAAACTGTTTTTT. Translating it yields CASSPVTDEKLFF.

The rearrangement uses TRBV6-5 and TRBJ1-3, with no clear D. V was cut by 6 bases and J by 1 base, with 4 bases left in between. In germline, CDR1 is MNHEY, CDR2 SVGAGI. There are 12 residues in the CDR3. As DNA, the CDR3 is TGTGCCAGCAGGAGGTCTGGAAACACCATATATTTT. Translated: CASRRSGNTIYF.

The rearrangement uses TRBV10-2 and TRBJ2-1; D is possibly TRBD2 (6 bases). The V gene's germline CDR1 is WSHSY and CDR2 SAAADI. The CDR3 loop spans 16 amino acids. Trimming took 5 bases from V and 2 from J, leaving 16 bases between them. CDR3 coding DNA: TGCGCCAGCAGTCTAGCGTGGCTCACCCCCTACAATGAGCAGTTCTTC. Translated: CASSLAWLTPYNEQFF.

The J gene is TRBJ1-1, the V gene TRBV11-2, with D possibly TRBD1 on 6 matching bases. V gave up 2 bases and J gave up 0 bases, with 13 bases separating them. Germline CDR1 and CDR2: SGHAT and FQNNGV. The length of the CDR3 is 16 residues. For the CDR3, the DNA is TGTGCCAGCAGCTTATTTCTAGACAGGATGAACACTGAAGCTTTCTTT. Its protein is CASSLFLDRMNTEAFF.

This CDR3 is CASSSGTYKNEQYF. The CDR3 DNA follows: TGTGCCAGCAGCTCCGGGACATATAAGAACGAGCAGTACTTC. The genes are TRBV5-6 and TRBJ2-7; perhaps TRBD1 as D (6 bases). CDR3 length: 14 amino acids. The germline V gene encodes CDR1 SGHDT and CDR2 YYEEEE. The V end was cut by 3 bases, the J end by 5 bases, with 15 bases between.

The V call is TRBV7-9, the J call TRBJ2-5, with 8 nucleotides matching TRBD2. CDR3 length: 18 amino acids. The junction had 13 bases not matched to a gene; V was cut back by 4 bases and J by 0 bases. From germline, CDR1 is SEHNR and CDR2 FQNEAQ (reference sequence). CDR3 region: CASSSSLLTSGDQETQYF. CDR3 DNA sequence: TGTGCCAGCAGCTCCTCCCTTCTCACTAGCGGAGACCAAGAGACCCAGTACTTC. The full variable domain, with the rest looked up from reference TRBV7-9 and TRBJ2-5, is DTGVSQNPRHKITKRGQNVTFRCDPISEHNRLYWYRQTLGQGPEFLTYFQNEAQLEKSRLLSDRFSAERPKGSFSTLEIQRTEQGDSAMYLCASSSSLLTSGDQETQYFGPGTRLLVL.

The chain couples TRBV27 to TRBJ1-5; no firm D call. The length of the CDR3 is 13 residues. The V end was cut by 5 bases, the J end by 0 bases, with 5 bases between. In germline, CDR1 is MNHEY, CDR2 SMNVEV (reference sequence). CDR3 nucleotide sequence: TGTGCCAGCAGTATCAATAGCAATCAGCCCCAGCATTTT. This gives the protein CASSINSNQPQHF.

The CDR3 protein is CASSPPRAHEQFF. The CDR3 DNA sequence: TGCGCCAGCAGCCCCCCCAGGGCCCATGAGCAGTTCTTC. The J gene is TRBJ2-1, the V gene TRBV5-1, with D possibly TRBD1 on 5 matching bases. Trimming took 4 bases from V and 8 from J, leaving 13 bases between them. CDR1 is SGHRS and CDR2 is YFSETQ in the germline V gene. The length of the CDR3 is 13 residues.

The V and J genes are TRBV6-1 and TRBJ2-2; TRBD2 matches at 8 bases. Germline trimming cut 4 bases from V and 4 bases from J; bases unmatched to any gene: 11. The CDR3 extends over 17 amino acids. Germline V gene sequence: CDR1 MNHNS, CDR2 SASEGT. The CDR3 DNA reads TGTGCCAGCAGTGGCCGGGGAAGCGGGAGAGGCACCGGGGAGCTGTTTTTT. As protein: CASSGRGSGRGTGELFF.